This TCR beta chain was recorded in a study of regulatory T cells in long-lasting Graves disease. CDR3 length equals 14 residues. From germline, CDR1 is LNHDA and CDR2 SQIVND (reference sequence). The germline V and J ends were trimmed by 0 bases and 3 bases, with 9 bases remaining between them. Overall study findings and caveats: Persistent disease exhibited a predilection for TRBV28, TRBJ1-2 and TRBJ2-5.

Time point in this sample: persistent/refractory GD, antithyroid drugs over 5 years with positive TRAb. Scientists built the TCR library using RNA that was extracted from PBMCs. Researchers made TCR beta libraries by using iRepertoire HTBI primers and running Arm-PCR on CDR3 regions. In the authors' workflow: In the combined samples, around 60 TRBV and 15 or so TRBJ segments were identified. MiXCR was run by TCRdb on the multiplex PCR reads, yielding one entry per CDR3 protein. These V and J calls are TCRdb output, not the study's own analysis. The data show over 650,000 distinct CDR3 sequences, 30% seen once. Turning to this clonotype: Antigen: not known.

This rearrangement joins TRBV19 to TRBJ2-7; D is unclear. Source: peripheral blood mononuclear cells (PBMCs), taken when the disease was refractory, from a patient treated with antithyroid drugs. This sequence originates from a female donor with Graves disease. CDR3 nucleotide sequence: TGTGCCAGTAGTATAGACCACAGTTACTACGAGCAGTACTTC. Protein sequence: CASSIDHSYYEQYF.